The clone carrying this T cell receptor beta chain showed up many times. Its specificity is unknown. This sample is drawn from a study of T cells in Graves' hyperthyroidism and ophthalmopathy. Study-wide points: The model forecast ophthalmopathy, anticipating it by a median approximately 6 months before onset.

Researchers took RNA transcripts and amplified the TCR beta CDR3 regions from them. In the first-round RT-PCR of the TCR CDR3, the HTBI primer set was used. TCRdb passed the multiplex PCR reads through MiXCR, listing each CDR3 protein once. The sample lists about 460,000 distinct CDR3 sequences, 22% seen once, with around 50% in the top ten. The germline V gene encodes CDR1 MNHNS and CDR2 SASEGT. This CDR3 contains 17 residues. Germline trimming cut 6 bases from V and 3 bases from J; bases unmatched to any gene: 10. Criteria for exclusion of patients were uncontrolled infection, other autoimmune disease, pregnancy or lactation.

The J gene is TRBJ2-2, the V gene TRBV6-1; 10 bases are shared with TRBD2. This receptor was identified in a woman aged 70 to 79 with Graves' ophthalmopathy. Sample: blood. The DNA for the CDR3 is TGTGCCAGCAGCGGTCCCGGGACTAGCGTTTACACCGGGGAGCTGTTTTTT. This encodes CASSGPGTSVYTGELFF.